This T cell receptor beta chain was recorded in a study of monozygotic twins with inflammatory bowel disease (dated by TCRdb to about 2019). A note on the overall study: In total, approximately 28 monozygotic twin pairs made up the full study: 19 Danish pairs, all IBD-discordant, plus nine German pairs, of which four were IBD-concordant and five were IBD-discordant. Within discordant pairs, disease-associated traits were sought mainly by comparing IBD patients with their genetically identical healthy co-twins. Each individual had, on average, about 151 000 unique TCRalpha sequences and 181 000 unique TCRbeta sequences available for analysis. What the authors observed across the whole study: No difference in repertoire similarity was observed between concordant and discordant twins, possibly owing to limited statistical power. The results gave no support for a single strong signal or clonotype linked to IBD. IBD patients shared fewer clonotypes with other individuals than healthy twins did, most markedly in patients showing signs of disease activity. A decrease in TCRbeta repertoire diversity, as measured by inverse Simpson index, was observed in IBD patients compared with their healthy co-twins. Because patients received different immunosuppressive treatments, the repertoires may have picked up extra background noise and variability between individuals. Distinction between different T cell subtypes could not be achieved in the analysis.

As to this clonotype: Its target antigen remains unknown.

From each donor, a roughly 2.5 ml peripheral blood sample was collected into PAXgene tubes and stored at -80 degrees C. Without any T cell sorting, total RNA was extracted from whole blood using the PAXgene blood miRNA kit on an automated QIAcube. Peripheral blood from monozygotic twin pairs concordant or discordant for inflammatory bowel disease was subjected to deep TCRalpha and TCRbeta repertoire profiling with unique molecular barcoding. Smoking habits were recorded for all twin pairs, and each individual was classified as a current, former or never smoker. Library preparation used 5' RACE. Preparation of each TCR library used 3,000 to 4,000 ng of total RNA. For each sample, cDNA synthesis with SMARTScribe reverse transcriptase was split into eight separate reactions. During cDNA synthesis, template switching was used to introduce unique molecular identifiers that contained a 6-nucleotide sample barcode. Amplification of TCRalpha and TCRbeta cDNA involved two nested PCRs of around 15 and 9 cycles, and each PCR was followed by bead purification. Before amplification, cDNA was treated with uracil DNA-glycosylase and purified using the QIAquick PCR purification kit. The second PCR was the step at which Illumina TruSeq-compatible adapters and sample-specific barcodes were added. TapeStation and Qubit were used to check library quality and concentration, and around 5.3 ng of each library was pooled. Sequencing of the pooled libraries was done on an Illumina HiSeq2500 single-index Rapid Run using custom sequencing primers and 2 x 100 bp reads. The study's own analysis went as follows. MiGEC version 1.2.6 was used for UMI-based consensus assembly to correct PCR and sequencing errors. V(D)J alignment, clonotype assembly and CDR3 extraction were performed with MiXCR version 2.1.1. To normalise gene usage, clonotype sharing and MAIT/NKT TCR abundance, the top 1000, 10 000 and 20 000 clonotypes in each sample were analysed. Diversity was computed as the inverse Simpson index with the vegan R package after downsampling to 27 000 UMIs. Statistical testing used paired Mann-Whitney U tests on the discordant twin pairs and applied Benjamini-Hochberg correction for multiple testing. TCRdb reprocessed the reads, and each CDR3 protein sequence is entered once, without DNA. In this record, the V and J calls reflect TCRdb's handling and not the investigators' own analysis. The sample's clone listing holds around 190,000 distinct CDR3 sequences. The top ten constitute 1.5% to 2% of the sample.

The origin of this receptor is a human donor with ulcerative colitis or Crohn's disease, or a healthy co-twin of an affected twin (not recorded which). The specimen was blood.

The CDR3 reads CASSLVHGTDTQYF. Recombination linked TRBV11-2 to TRBJ2-3. The CDR1 and CDR2 encoded by the germline V gene are SGHAT and FQNNGV. Inclusive of the bounding cysteine and phenylalanine, the CDR3 is 14 residues long. Only the protein is available. When the CDR3 is completed using the reference TRBV11-2 and TRBJ2-3 genes on either side, the full variable domain is EAGVAQSPRYKIIEKRQSVAFWCNPISGHATLYWYQQILGQGPKLLIQFQNNGVVDDSQLPKDRFSAERLKGVDSTLKIQPAKLEDSAVYLCASSLVHGTDTQYFGPGTRLTVL.